What follows are 11 T cell receptor beta chains derived from one specimen sequenced in a study of early T cells in non-severe SARS-CoV-2 infection. A single record per CDR3 protein comes from TCRdb applying MiXCR to the 5' RACE reads. The data show tens of thousands of distinct CDR3 sequences, about 6.2% seen once. The specimen sequenced was whole blood. The receptor source for this set is an adult who was a healthcare worker with PCR-confirmed SARS-CoV-2 infection or an uninfected control (not recorded which).

This rearrangement joins TRBV6-1 to TRBJ2-7; D not certain. The germline CDR1 and CDR2 sequences are MNHNS and SASEGT. The V end lost 6 bases, the J end lost 9 bases, and 12 bases lay between the germline ends. The CDR3 has 11 residues. DNA of the CDR3: TGTGCCAGCAGCAGGCGGCCGGGGCAGTACTTC. It is translated as CASSRRPGQYF.

This clonotype has ten or more counts. The chain uses TRBV15 and TRBJ2-4; 8 bases map to TRBD1. Germline V gives CDR1 LNHNV, CDR2 YYDKDF (reference sequence). V shed 3 bases, J shed 8 bases, and the junction held 6 bases outside the gene matches. The CDR3 is 14 amino acids. In nucleotides, the CDR3 is TGTGCCACCAGCAGGGACCTACAGGGGGACATTCAGTACTTC. This translates into CATSRDLQGDIQYF.

This clonotype appeared a few times. This chain connects TRBV20-1 to TRBJ2-1, with TRBD2 matching over 14 bases. The CDR3 has 17 amino acids. CDR1 is DFQATT, CDR2 SNEGSKA, per germline (reference sequence). V was pared by 4 bases and J by 7 bases, with 12 bases of the junction left unmatched. Here the CDR3 DNA reads TGCAGTGCTACGACTAGCGGGGGGGCTCGGTCCCCGAATGAGCAGTTCTTC. This gives the protein CSATTSGGARSPNEQFF.

The gene calls are TRBV2 and TRBJ2-3; TRBD2 matches at 8 bases. V gave up 7 bases and J gave up 0 bases; unmatched junction bases: 3. The germline V gene has CDR1 SNHLY and CDR2 FYNNEI. CDR3 length: 14 residues. The CDR3 reads CASTAGGSTDTQYF. CDR3 coding DNA: TGTGCCAGCACGGCGGGGGGAAGCACAGATACGCAGTATTTT.

The V call is TRBV10-3, the J call TRBJ1-1; unclear D gene. CDR3 length equals 14 residues. V lost 3 bases and J lost 1, with 9 bases in between. CDR1 and CDR2 from the germline V gene are ENHRY and SYGVKD. This CDR3 is CAISEGKRNTEAFF. The CDR3 DNA reads as TGTGCCATCAGTGAAGGAAAAAGGAACACTGAAGCTTTCTTT.

This clonotype was seen many times. The chain couples TRBV4-3 to TRBJ2-3; TRBD1 agrees at 8 bases. This CDR3 spans 17 amino acids. The germline V gene has CDR1 LGHNA and CDR2 YSLEER. V lost 0 bases, J lost 2 bases, and 7 bases stayed unmatched. For the CDR3, the DNA is TGCGCCAGCAGCCAAGATAGTACAGGGGGTTCCACAGATACGCAGTATTTT. It yields the protein CASSQDSTGGSTDTQYF.

The chain links TRBV6-2 or TRBV6-3 to TRBJ2-4, with 9 positions matching TRBD2. V trimming: 2 bases; J trimming: 0 bases; junction bases outside the gene matches: 2. CDR3 length equals 16 residues. Looked up from germline, CDR1 is MNHEY and CDR2 is SVGEGT. CDR3 loop: CASSYLAGLAKNIQYF. CDR3 coding DNA: TGTGCCAGCAGTTACCTAGCGGGGCTAGCCAAAAACATTCAGTACTTC.

This clonotype was detected ten times or more. The chain couples TRBV4-2 to TRBJ2-7; D is uncertain. Germline CDR1 and CDR2: LGHNA and YNFKEQ. The CDR3 length is 12 residues. The V and J ends lost 3 bases and 5 bases respectively, with 8 bases between them. This CDR3 reads CASSQPGDEQYF. The CDR3 DNA sequence: TGTGCCAGCAGCCAGCCCGGCGACGAGCAGTACTTC.

The genes are TRBV11-2 and TRBJ1-4, with TRBD1 identical over 8 bases. This CDR3 is built from 15 residues. The V gene end was trimmed by 3 bases and the J gene end by 3 bases; junction bases not matched to a gene: 3. The germline V gene encodes CDR1 SGHAT and CDR2 FQNNGV. Here the CDR3 DNA reads TGTGCCAGCAGCTTGGGACAGGCACCTAATGAAAAACTGTTTTTT. This encodes CASSLGQAPNEKLFF.

This clonotype was seen many times. The chain has TRBV6-1 and TRBJ2-1, with 7 positions matching TRBD1. J lost 1 base, V lost 3 bases, and 0 bases had no gene match. Germline CDR1 is MNHNS and CDR2 is SASEGT. The CDR3 has 14 residues. CDR3 sequence: CASSDRGSYNEQFF. Written as DNA, the CDR3 is TGTGCCAGCAGTGACAGGGGGTCCTACAATGAGCAGTTCTTC.

V usage is TRBV21-1 and J usage is TRBJ1-2; the table's D call TRBD1 went unverified against the DNA. TRBV21-1 counts as a pseudogene. The CDR3 runs 13 residues. The CDR3 bases are TGTGCCAGCAGCAAAGCTCCAGGGTATGGCTACACCTTC. Its protein is CASSKAPGYGYTF.